This T cell receptor beta chain was sequenced for a study of control samples from healthy donors and cancer patients. Generated by immunoSEQ multiplex PCR, the TCRdb table keeps only in-frame clones and is missing some. Among more than 150,000 clones listed, over 85% were seen once. V was trimmed by 5 bases and J by 4 bases, leaving 11 bases between them. This CDR3 spans 13 amino acids. The TCR was taken from a man aged 50-59 years in good health. The sample consisted of blood. This chain links TRBV12-3 or TRBV12-4 with TRBJ1-1; D gene uncertain. CDR3 DNA sequence: TGTGCCAGCAGTAGGGCGGGGAGCACTGAAGCTTTCTTT. This gives the protein CASSRAGSTEAFF.